This T cell receptor (beta chain) was recorded in a study of T cells in localized non-small cell lung cancer. CDR3 length: 16 amino acids. J gave up 4 bases and V 4 bases, and 10 bases lay outside the gene matches. CDR1 is MNHGY and CDR2 is SAAAGT in the germline V gene. This table comes from immunoSEQ multiplex PCR, and its TCRdb copy is limited to in-frame clones, with some not included. The sample includes about 2,700 clones, 22% of them seen just once. This clone was observed a handful of times. Sequenced material: lung tumor tissue, taken before any cancer treatment. This chain joins TRBV6-8 and TRBJ1-2; 9 positions agree with TRBD1. The receptor was isolated from a woman aged 40 to 75 with stage I lung adenocarcinoma. The CDR3 DNA reads TGTGCCAGCAGTTTCGGCCCCCCGACAGGGGGCTATGGCTACACCTTC. It is translated as CASSFGPPTGGYGYTF.